What follows are 14 T cell receptor beta chains derived from one specimen sequenced in a study of PD-1 blockade in mismatch repair-deficient tumors (dated 2017 in TCRdb). The library was produced with the immunoSEQ multiplex PCR assay. TCRdb carries this immuneACCESS record with in-frame sequences only. Its versions omit some clonotypes, under half of them owing to an unresolved V gene in the studies checked, with the rest unexplained. The sample table lists tens of thousands of clones, about 78% of them with a count of one. Of the sample, roughly 5% falls within the top ten clones. The sequencing used peripheral blood, collected 2 weeks after starting pembrolizumab. Every receptor here comes from an adult with mismatch repair-deficient cancer.

The chain combines TRBV7-6 with TRBJ2-5; weak D call: TRBD2 (5 bases). V was clipped by 5 bases and J by 1 base, with 11 bases between them. CDR1 SGHVS and CDR2 FNYEAQ come from the germline V gene. This CDR3 comprises 14 residues. The chain's CDR3 is CASSTDYFQETQYF. CDR3 coding DNA: TGTGCCAGCAGCACCGACTACTTCCAAGAGACCCAGTACTTC.

The chain has TRBV6-1 and TRBJ2-3; 8 bases fit TRBD2. The length of the CDR3 is 14 residues. After removal of 7 bases from V and 3 bases from J, the junction contained 6 bases not matched to a gene. The germline CDR1 and CDR2 sequences are MNHNS and SASEGT. The CDR3 DNA reads TGTGCCAGCACCCAACGGGGGGGTACAGATACGCAGTATTTT. Protein: CASTQRGGTDTQYF.

The V call is TRBV29-1, the J call TRBJ1-2; 9 nucleotides match TRBD1. CDR3 length: 14 residues. Germline values: CDR1 SQVTM, CDR2 ANQGSEA. Trimming removed 0 bases from V and 7 bases from J; junction bases left unmatched: 6. The CDR3: CSVEEGDREGGYTF. The CDR3 region has the DNA TGCAGCGTTGAAGAGGGGGACAGGGAGGGTGGCTACACCTTC.

The chain uses TRBV6-6 and TRBJ1-1; D is unresolved. V was shortened by 2 bases and J by 1 base, with 5 bases between the two germline ends. The CDR3 spans 13 residues. CDR1 and CDR2 from the germline V gene are MNHNY and SVGAGI (reference sequence). As DNA, the CDR3 is TGTGCCAGCAGTTACGCCCAGAACACTGAAGCTTTCTTT. As protein: CASSYAQNTEAFF.

This clone is a singleton in its sample. The V and J genes are TRBV4-2 and TRBJ1-3, with unresolved D. The CDR3 loop spans 16 amino acids. Germline V CDR1 and CDR2: LGHNA, YNFKEQ. V was shortened by 0 bases and J by 0 bases, with 9 bases between the two germline ends. The CDR3: CASSQDVTSSGNTIYF. The CDR3 DNA reads as TGTGCCAGCAGCCAAGATGTCACCAGCTCTGGAAACACCATATATTTT.

This clone was counted a single time. The rearrangement links TRBV29-1 to TRBJ2-7; 8 nucleotides align to TRBD1. The germline CDR1 and CDR2 sequences are SQVTM and ANQGSEA. V gave up 8 bases and J gave up 0 bases; unmatched junction bases: 9. CDR3 size: 14 residues. The CDR3 region is CSPRPGGGSYEQYF. CDR3 in DNA: TGCAGCCCCCGCCCAGGGGGCGGCTCCTACGAGCAGTACTTC.

The chain uses TRBV5-5 and TRBJ2-7; D call uncertain. The germline CDR1 and CDR2 sequences are SGHKS and YYEKEE (reference sequence). There are 14 residues in the CDR3. Deletions cut 0 bases from V and 6 bases from J, with 13 bases between. The CDR3 DNA follows: TGTGCCAGCAGCTTGGCTGCAACCACTCCCGAGCAGTACTTC. This gives the protein CASSLAATTPEQYF.

V and J are TRBV11-2 and TRBJ2-4; 14 nucleotides line up with TRBD2. J was trimmed by 6 bases and V by 3 bases; bases with no gene match: 4. There are 16 residues in the CDR3. CDR1 and CDR2 (germline): SGHAT, FQNNGV. The CDR3 region is CASSFSTSGRGNIQYF. Written as DNA, the CDR3 is TGTGCCAGCAGCTTCTCGACTAGCGGGAGGGGAAACATTCAGTACTTC.

The V and J genes are TRBV18 and TRBJ1-1; no firm D call. Trimming removed 0 bases at V and 3 bases at J, with 8 bases between. CDR1 is KGHSH, CDR2 LQKENI, per germline. This CDR3 comprises 14 residues. DNA of the CDR3: TGTGCCAGCTCACCACCGATCTGGGACACTGAAGCTTTCTTT. As protein: CASSPPIWDTEAFF.

The gene calls are TRBV15 and TRBJ2-7, with 8 bases identical to TRBD2. The V and J ends lost 1 base and 0 bases, in that order; junction bases with no gene match: 14. Germline-derived CDR1 and CDR2 are LNHNV and YYDKDF (reference sequence). The CDR3 contains 19 residues. DNA of the CDR3: TGTGCCACCAGCAGAGTGCCCGGAACTAGCGGAGAGCACTCCTACGAGCAGTACTTC. Translated, it gives CATSRVPGTSGEHSYEQYF.

The chain joins TRBV19 to TRBJ1-5, with unresolved D. Between the trimmed V and J ends, which lost 4 bases and 0 bases, there was a span of 7 bases. CDR1 LNHDA and CDR2 SQIVND come from the germline V gene (reference sequence). The CDR3 runs 14 residues. For the CDR3, the DNA is TGTGCCAGTAGTACACAAGGTAGCAATCAGCCCCAGCATTTT. Its translation: CASSTQGSNQPQHF. Full variable domain (rest looked up from reference TRBV19 and TRBJ1-5): DGGITQSPKYLFRKEGQNVTLSCEQNLNHDAMYWYRQDPGQGLRLIYYSQIVNDFQKGDIAEGYSVSREKKESFPLTVTSAQKNPTAFYLCASSTQGSNQPQHFGDGTRLSIL.

The table lists this clone with a count of one. V gene TRBV4-2 combines with J gene TRBJ1-2, with TRBD1 identical over 7 bases. CDR1 and CDR2 (germline): LGHNA, YNFKEQ. The V segment lost 5 bases and the J segment 8 bases; nucleotides outside the gene matches: 5. The CDR3 loop spans 12 amino acids. The CDR3 region is CASSLDRLGYTF. In nucleotides, the CDR3 is TGTGCCAGCAGCTTGGACAGGCTAGGCTACACCTTC.

The chain uses TRBV18 and TRBJ2-2; D is ambiguous. The CDR3 runs to 16 residues. V was pared by 1 base and J by 3 bases, with 12 bases between. CDR1 and CDR2 (germline): KGHSH, LQKENI. CDR3 amino acids: CASSPRASGHTGELFF. CDR3 DNA: TGTGCCAGCTCACCACGCGCTAGTGGGCACACCGGGGAGCTGTTTTTT.

V and J are TRBV14 and TRBJ1-1; maybe TRBD1 (6 bases). Trimming left V 2 bases short and J 4 bases short, with 8 bases between. CDR1 SGHDN and CDR2 FVKESK come from the germline V gene. The CDR3 has 13 amino acids. In DNA form, the CDR3 reads TGTGCCAGCAGCCAACAAGGGGGCACTGAAGCTTTCTTT. It yields the protein CASSQQGGTEAFF. The whole variable domain, filled in from reference TRBV14 and TRBJ1-1, reads EAGVTQFPSHSVIEKGQTVTLRCDPISGHDNLYWYRRVMGKEIKFLLHFVKESKQDESGMPNNRFLAERTGGTYSTLKVQPAELEDSGVYFCASSQQGGTEAFFGQGTRLTVV.